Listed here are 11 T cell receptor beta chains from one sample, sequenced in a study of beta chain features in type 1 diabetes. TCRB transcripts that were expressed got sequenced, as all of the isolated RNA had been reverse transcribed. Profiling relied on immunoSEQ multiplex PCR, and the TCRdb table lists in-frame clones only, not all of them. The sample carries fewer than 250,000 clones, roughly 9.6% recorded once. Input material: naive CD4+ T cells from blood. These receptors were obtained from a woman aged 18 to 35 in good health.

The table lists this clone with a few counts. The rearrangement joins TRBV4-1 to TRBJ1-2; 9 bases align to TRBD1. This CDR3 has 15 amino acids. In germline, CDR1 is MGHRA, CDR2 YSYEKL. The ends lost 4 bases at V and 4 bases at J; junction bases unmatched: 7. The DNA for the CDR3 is TGCGCCAGCAGCCTTCCCGGGACAGGGACCTATGGCTACACCTTC. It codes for CASSLPGTGTYGYTF.

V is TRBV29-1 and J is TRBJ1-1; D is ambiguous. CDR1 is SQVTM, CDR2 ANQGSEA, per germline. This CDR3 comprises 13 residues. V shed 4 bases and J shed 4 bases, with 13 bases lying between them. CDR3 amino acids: CSVVSSSATEAFF. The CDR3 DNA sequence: TGCAGCGTTGTTAGTTCTTCTGCCACTGAAGCTTTCTTT.

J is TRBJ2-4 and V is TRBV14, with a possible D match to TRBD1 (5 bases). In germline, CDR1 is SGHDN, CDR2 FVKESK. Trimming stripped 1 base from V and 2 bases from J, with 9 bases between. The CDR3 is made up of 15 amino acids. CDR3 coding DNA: TGTGCCAGCAGCCAAGGGGCAGGGCCCAAAAACATTCAGTACTTC. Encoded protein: CASSQGAGPKNIQYF.

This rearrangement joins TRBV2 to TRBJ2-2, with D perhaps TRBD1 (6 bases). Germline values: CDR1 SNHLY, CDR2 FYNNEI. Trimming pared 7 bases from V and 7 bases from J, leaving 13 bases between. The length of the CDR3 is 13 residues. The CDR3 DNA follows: TGTGCCAGCATTATACAGGGTAACGGGGAGCTGTTTTTT. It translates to CASIIQGNGELFF.

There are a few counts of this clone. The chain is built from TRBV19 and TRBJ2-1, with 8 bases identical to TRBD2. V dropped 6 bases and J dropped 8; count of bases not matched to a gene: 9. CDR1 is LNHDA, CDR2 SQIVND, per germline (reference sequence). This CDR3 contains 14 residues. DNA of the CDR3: TGTGCCAGTAGAAACACCGGGACTAGGGATGAGCAGTTCTTC. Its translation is CASRNTGTRDEQFF.

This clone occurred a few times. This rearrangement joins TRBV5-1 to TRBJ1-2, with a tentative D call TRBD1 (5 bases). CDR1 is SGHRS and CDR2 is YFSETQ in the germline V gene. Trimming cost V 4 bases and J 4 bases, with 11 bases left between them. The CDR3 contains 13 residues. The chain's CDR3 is CASSPAQGYGYTF. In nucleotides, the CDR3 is TGCGCCAGCAGCCCCGCGCAGGGCTATGGCTACACCTTC.

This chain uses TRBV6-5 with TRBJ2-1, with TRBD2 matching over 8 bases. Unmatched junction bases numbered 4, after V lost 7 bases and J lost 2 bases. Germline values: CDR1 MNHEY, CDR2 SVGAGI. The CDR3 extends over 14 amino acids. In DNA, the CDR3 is TGTGCCAGCACAGTGGGACTAGCCTACAATGAGCAGTTCTTC. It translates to CASTVGLAYNEQFF.

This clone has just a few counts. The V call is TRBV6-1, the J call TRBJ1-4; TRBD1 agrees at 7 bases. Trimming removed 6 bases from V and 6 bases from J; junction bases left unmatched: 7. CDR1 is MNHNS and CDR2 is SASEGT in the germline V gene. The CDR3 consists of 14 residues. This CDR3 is CASRNRQGDEKLFF. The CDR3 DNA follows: TGTGCCAGCAGAAATCGACAGGGAGATGAAAAACTGTTTTTT.

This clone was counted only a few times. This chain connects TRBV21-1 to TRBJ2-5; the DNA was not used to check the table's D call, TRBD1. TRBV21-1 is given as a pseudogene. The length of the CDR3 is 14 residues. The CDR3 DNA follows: TGTGCCAGCAGCCCTAGGGACAGGTGGAAGACCCAGTACTTC. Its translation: CASSPRDRWKTQYF.

CDR3 sequence reads: CASSPDSHNQPQHF. The CDR3 DNA follows: TGTGCCAGCAGTCCGGACAGTCACAATCAGCCCCAGCATTTT. The rearrangement joins TRBV6-6 to TRBJ1-5; D possibly corresponds to TRBD1 (6 bases). The CDR3 contains 14 residues. From germline, CDR1 is MNHNY and CDR2 SVGAGI (reference sequence). V lost 5 bases to trimming and J lost 3 bases, with 11 bases between them.

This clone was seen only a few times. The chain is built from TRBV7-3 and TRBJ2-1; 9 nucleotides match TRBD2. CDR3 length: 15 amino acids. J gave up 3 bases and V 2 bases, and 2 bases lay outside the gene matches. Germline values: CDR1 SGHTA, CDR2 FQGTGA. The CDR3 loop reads CASSLRSGGYNEQFF. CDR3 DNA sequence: TGTGCCAGCAGCTTACGTAGCGGGGGCTACAATGAGCAGTTCTTC.